This T cell receptor beta chain was found in a study of blood T cell repertoires in COVID-19. This table comes from immunoSEQ multiplex PCR, and its TCRdb copy is limited to in-frame clones, with some not included. The sample has 90,000 or so clones; around 93% are singletons. This receptor was taken from a human donor with active COVID-19. The donor label of this sample is uncertain. The sequenced material came from peripheral blood.

CDR3 nucleotide sequence: TGTGCCAGCACTGCGGAGGTCGGAGCCCGGGAGACCCAGTACTTC. Translating gives CASTAEVGARETQYF. This sequence joins TRBV2 and TRBJ2-5, with a possible D match to TRBD2 (5 bases). CDR1 is SNHLY and CDR2 is FYNNEI in the germline V gene. The CDR3 spans 15 residues. Trimming cost V 7 bases and J 5 bases, with 20 bases left between them.